This TCR beta chain stems from a study of cytomegalovirus exposure and HLA in healthy donors (dated by TCRdb to the late 2010s). For the wider study: In an earlier analysis of approximately 640 of the donors, about 260 Gb of sequence data and approximately 100 million unique TCR beta sequences from about 179 million T cells were reported. About 310 gigabases of sequencing data and tens of millions of unique TCR sequences were included in an early release covering under 650 HLA-typed donors. Among the roughly 430 genotyped donors, 75% to 90% belonged to the genetic ancestry cluster associated with self-reported Caucasian donors. The study aimed to test whether cataloging public T cell receptors could reveal signatures of past pathogen exposure. The T cell repertoires of roughly 660 subjects were profiled by immunosequencing and related to cytomegalovirus serostatus. Along with the approximately 650-subject first cohort, a separate validation cohort of around 110 different subjects was used. To predict cytomegalovirus infection status, the study brought together high-throughput TCR immunosequencing, statistical association of individual TCRs with disease status, and machine learning. To study patterns of TCR occurrence, a later analysis re-analyzed previously published TCR beta repertoires from 650 to 750 donors and added high-resolution HLA genotyping. In the later analysis, no new phenotypic data were used to find candidate immune exposures; instead, reliance was placed on TCR beta sequences and their occurrence across donors. An earlier analysis of around 640 of the donors used high-throughput TCR beta sequencing to judge whether each TCR beta V gene segment behaved as functional or pseudogenic. Donor age, sex, ethnicity and CMV serostatus were compiled alongside the repertoire data. In a later genetic analysis, genome-wide SNP genotypes for about 55% of the 666 donors were used, and that subset was treated as a discovery cohort. All discovery cohort repertoires had been generated on a single sequencing platform. Both class I and class II loci were covered by HLA typing, at four-digit resolution. Typing coverage varied by locus: roughly 620-640 donors for A, B, C, DRB1 and DQB1; approximately 500 for DQA1; around 570 for DPA1; 400 to 480 for DPB1. Four or five DR-DQ haplotypes were treated as single units for association and clustering because of strong linkage in the cohort. Across 300 to 400 genotyped donors of the cohort, an average of approximately 200,000 unique TCR beta nucleotide sequences per donor were sequenced, and approximately 17% of those sequences were non-productive.

The cohort consisted of hundreds of healthy bone marrow donors. At the time of sampling, all cohort members were nominally healthy, though unrecorded immune exposures were likely present. The donor tested CMV seronegative, placing the donor among the 352 seronegative members of the cohort. Every donor gave a peripheral blood sample, and the peripheral blood mononuclear cells from that sample were used for TCR beta sequencing. Genomic DNA was extracted from the blood cell samples with the Qiagen DNeasy Blood Extraction Kit. Broader findings and caveats from the paper: According to a later genetic analysis, donors in an Asian-associated ancestry cluster had fewer N-insertions in productive TCRs than the roughly 700-donor mean. Only TCR beta chains were sequenced in this cohort, and the absence of alpha or paired-chain data limited detectable features. A later analysis found that TCR association rates varied across HLA loci, with DRB1 alleles showing the most associated TCRs and HLA-C alleles the fewest. Because counts were too low, 15 to 20 rarely observed V segments, including chromosome 9 orphons, were excluded from the earlier analysis of around 640 of the donors. In vitro tests confirmed that three of the cytomegalovirus-associated TCR beta chains recognize cytomegalovirus antigens. In a later genetic analysis, a missense DCLRE1C variant was associated with V-gene and J-gene trimming of TCR beta chains, and the association was replicated in an independent cohort. Because HLA typing was missing for some donors at each locus, association tests included only the typed subset. A later analysis reported that several top co-occurrence clusters appeared linked to parvovirus B19, influenza, CMV and Epstein-Barr virus. Roughly uniform sequencing depth across donors was assumed in presence/absence analyses, although this assumption may not hold. Most TCR sequences were observed very rarely across donors, whereas some public TCRs were present in many individuals. A further reported finding was that TCR beta sequences accurately predicted the HLA-A and HLA-B alleles for most subjects in the first cohort. When HLA alleles, especially DR and DQ, strongly co-occurred, attributing TCR associations to individual alleles was difficult. In a later analysis, more than 15,000 TCR beta sequences were associated with specific HLA alleles at a false discovery rate of 0.05. The authors suggested that the approach could potentially be extended to other disease states and immunological phenotypes. The study listed 150 to 200 TCR beta chains as associated with cytomegalovirus. A later analysis found that most CMV-associated TCR beta chains appeared HLA-restricted, with HLA associations seemingly driven largely by CMV exposure. A group of highly shared sequence variants was considered likely to be a technical artifact of the sequencing pipeline. Some IMGT-functional V segments, including TRBV6-2 and TRBV6-3, could not be told apart with the 87-base-pair reads, so those segments were excluded. CMV serostatus was the only immune exposure information available for the cohort. In a later analysis, HLA-associated TCR beta chains were found to be more clonally expanded and to have lower generation probabilities than equally common non-associated chains. Linkage disequilibrium might explain the correlated functional status among segregating V segments, but an unknown experimental factor could not be ruled out. In an earlier analysis of approximately 590 of the donors, most TCR beta V segments appeared in productive rearrangements about 87% or about 30% of the time, broadly matching IMGT annotations. Cytomegalovirus status was reported to be diagnosed by the classifier with high specificity and sensitivity in both the original and validation cohorts.

Via the germline V gene, CDR1 is KGHSH and CDR2 LQKENI. From its cysteine to its phenylalanine, the CDR3 spans 14 amino acids. Only the CDR3 region is kept as DNA, spanning 42 bases read in frame from base 1. Germline trimming amounts to 6 bases on V and 3 bases on J, with 6 as the count of junction bases outside the gene matches. On this clone: Its antigen specificity is not known. No qualities accompany the bases; no much larger clone lies one base away.

Receptors were amplified or captured by the immunoSEQ multiplex PCR assay. For the multiplex PCR, a mixture combining 60 forward primers for TCR Vbeta segments and 13 reverse primers for TCR Jbeta segments was used. The CDR3 region of rearranged TCR beta genes was amplified from genomic DNA with a multiplex PCR assay. Amplified TCR beta libraries were sequenced as 87-base-pair reads on the Illumina HiSeq System. The authors processed their data as follows. Across the 700 or so repertoires, a later analysis counted some 80 million unique TCR beta chains, roughly 11 million of which were shared by at least two donors. To remove PCR and sequencing errors, raw reads were error-corrected and collapsed into unique sequences using a nearest-neighbor algorithm that merged closely related sequences. To assign V, D and J gene segments, CDR3 sequences were aligned to IMGT reference sequences. For a sequence to be retained, a match of at least six nucleotides to both a V gene segment and a J gene segment was required. Rearrangements were classified as productive when the CDR3 lacked stop codons and remained in frame with V and J, and all other rearrangements were classified as non-productive. CDR3 was defined according to IMGT convention as the region running from the second conserved V-encoded cysteine to the conserved J-encoded phenylalanine. The earlier analysis of 550 to 650 of the donors excluded any sequence lacking an unambiguous match to a single V gene segment. In an earlier analysis of about 590 of the donors, a V segment was called functional when productive rearrangements were above 56.7%, and segregating when the standard deviation between donors exceeded 5%. A statistical classification framework was developed to diagnose cytomegalovirus status using the catalog of TCR beta chain sequences. A later analysis assigned V and J genes by comparing TCR nucleotide sequences with IMGT/GENE-DB human TR gene sequences. The TCRdist pipeline was used in a later analysis to assign CDR3 sequences and most-parsimonious VDJ recombination scenarios. A later analysis defined each TCR beta chain by its CDR3 amino acid sequence plus V-gene family, and excluded reads lacking a unique V-gene family. As a way to deal with suspected cross-contamination and a sequencing artifact, a later analysis dropped under 600 nucleotide sequences that were highly shared and had low generation probability. In a later analysis, a clonal expansion index was calculated for each public chain from normalized within-repertoire ranks of inferred template counts. In a later analysis, generation probabilities were computed using a VDJ recombination model fitted to out-of-frame rearrangements, and the results were checked against IGoR. Hypergeometric tests were used in a later analysis to score TCR-TCR, TCR-HLA and TCR-CMV co-occurrence, with a repertoire-size bias correction applied to the TCR pairs. A later analysis estimated false discovery rates by permuting HLA or CMV assignments 20 times. A later analysis grouped co-occurring TCRs with DBSCAN, adding TCRdist sequence similarity when clustering within HLA-allele-positive subsets. Repertoires with fewer than 30,000 or more than 120,000 public chains, plus five repertoires with anomalous nucleotide sharing, were excluded from co-occurrence clustering. Sourced from immuneACCESS, this table was stored by TCRdb with only in-frame sequences that have V and J called. A share of the clones is absent; for the studies checked, an unresolved V gene accounts for under half, and the remainder has no known explanation. The V and J calls and clone size are taken from that table; D and trimming were inferred from the DNA. Across this sample there are more than 85,000 clones, with more than 65% seen only once. The ten top clones hold about 1.2% of the sample.

The sequenced sample consisted of PBMCs. The TCR was taken from a woman aged 18-29 years in good health and CMV-seronegative. The V and J genes are TRBV18 and TRBJ1-2; 8 bases in between match TRBD1. The bases read TGTGCCAGCTCGCTGACAGGGGCCCACTATGGCTACACCTTC. This encodes CASSLTGAHYGYTF.